The 21 T cell receptor beta chains below come from one sample, sequenced in a study of cytomegalovirus exposure and HLA in healthy donors. PCR involved 60 Vbeta and 13 Jbeta primers. Sequencing used immunoSEQ multiplex PCR; TCRdb keeps in-frame clones, though not all of them. The table lists fewer than 250,000 clones, around 83% of them singletons. The sample was PBMCs. These receptors all stem from a girl aged 5-17 years in good health and CMV-seronegative.

The J gene is TRBJ2-3, the V gene TRBV7-3, with TRBD1 matching 8 bases. Germline values: CDR1 SGHTA, CDR2 FQGTGA. This CDR3 region has 14 residues. V was pared by 4 bases and J by 2 bases, with 2 bases of the junction left unmatched. The CDR3 region is CASSSRGLTDTQYF. For the CDR3, the DNA is TGTGCCAGCAGCTCCAGGGGGCTCACAGATACGCAGTATTTT.

The chain recombines TRBV7-8 with TRBJ2-7; 9 bases are shared with TRBD2. Unmatched junction bases numbered 12, after V lost 1 base and J lost 5 bases. The CDR3 has 17 residues. The V gene's germline CDR1 is SGHVS and CDR2 FQNEAQ. CDR3 in amino acids: CASSLEGWWGLAHEQYF. CDR3 nucleotides: TGTGCCAGCAGCTTAGAAGGGTGGTGGGGACTAGCCCACGAGCAGTACTTC.

The count of this clone is one. The rearrangement joins TRBV9 to TRBJ1-6; no reliable D call. Trimming took off 2 bases at V and 13 bases at J, with 19 bases between the two ends. Germline assignment: CDR1 SGDLS and CDR2 YYNGEE. The CDR3 has 15 residues. CDR3 sequence (DNA): TGTGCCAGCAGCGTTTTTGAACAAAATCTCTCCCCCCTCCACTTT. Its translation is CASSVFEQNLSPLHF.

The rearrangement uses TRBV6-4 and TRBJ1-2; 7 bases agree with TRBD1. V shed 6 bases and J 0 bases; nucleotides not matched to a gene: 13. The CDR3 contains 17 residues. Germline values: CDR1 MRHNA, CDR2 SNTAGT. CDR3 nucleotides: TGTGCCAGCAGCGGGAGGGGGCGCCTCTTTCCTAACTATGGCTACACCTTC. This encodes CASSGRGRLFPNYGYTF.

The rearrangement links TRBV7-3 to TRBJ2-3; 15 nucleotides match TRBD2. Germline V gene data show CDR1 as SGHTA and CDR2 as FQGTGA. The CDR3 contains 16 residues. J was trimmed by 6 bases and V by 4 bases; bases with no gene match: 5. CDR3 sequence (DNA): TGTGCCAGCAGCTCCCGGACTAGCGGGGGGGTCGATACGCAGTATTTT. It translates to CASSSRTSGGVDTQYF.

The V and J genes are TRBV7-3 and TRBJ2-3; D is possibly TRBD1 (8 bases). V lost 5 bases and J lost 1, with 16 bases in between. The germline V gene encodes CDR1 SGHTA and CDR2 FQGTGA. This CDR3 comprises 16 residues. The CDR3 region has the DNA TGTGCCAGCAGCGCCCAGGGGGCGGGGGGCACAGATACGCAGTATTTT. Encoded protein: CASSAQGAGGTDTQYF.

This chain uses TRBV7-3 with TRBJ2-1; 10 nucleotides align to TRBD2. Germline assignment: CDR1 SGHTA and CDR2 FQGTGA. V lost 3 bases and J lost 8; bases outside the gene matches: 10. The CDR3 covers 16 residues. The CDR3 here is CASSFRLAGVRDEQFF. The CDR3 bases are TGTGCCAGCAGCTTTCGCCTAGCGGGAGTTCGGGATGAGCAGTTCTTC.

The chain links TRBV9 to TRBJ2-1, with 10 positions matching TRBD2. V trimming: 0 bases; J trimming: 6 bases; junction bases outside the gene matches: 15. The CDR3 totals 19 residues. The germline gives CDR1 SGDLS, CDR2 YYNGEE. For the CDR3, the DNA is TGTGCCAGCAGCGTAGAAACGAGAGGACTAGCGGAGGGAGGCAATGAGCAGTTCTTC. Encoded protein: CASSVETRGLAEGGNEQFF.

The chain carries TRBV6-6 and TRBJ1-5; 8 bases map to TRBD1. The germline CDR1 and CDR2 sequences are MNHNY and SVGAGI (reference sequence). The V and J ends lost 6 bases and 7 bases, in that order; junction bases with no gene match: 8. The CDR3 covers 14 residues. In DNA form, the CDR3 reads TGTGCCAGCAGAGACAGGGGAGGATTGCAGCCCCAGCATTTT. This translates into CASRDRGGLQPQHF.

The chain employs TRBV25-1 and TRBJ1-2, with TRBD1 identical over 7 bases. V shed 4 bases and J 8 bases; nucleotides not matched to a gene: 10. This CDR3 is 14 amino acids long. CDR1 is MGHDK and CDR2 is SYGVNS in the germline V gene. DNA of the CDR3: TGTGCCAGCAGTGCAGACAGGGAAGGTCCAGGCTACACCTTC. As protein: CASSADREGPGYTF.

With respect to this clone: The sample holds other DNA sequences that translate to the same CDR3. The rearrangement uses TRBV18 and TRBJ1-6; D is unresolved. This CDR3 spans 15 amino acids. Trimming removed 3 bases at V and 6 bases at J, with 12 bases between. CDR1 and CDR2 from the germline V gene are KGHSH and LQKENI. CDR3 sequence: CASSPTGSINSPLHF. The CDR3 DNA reads TGTGCCAGCTCACCCACGGGAAGTATTAATTCACCCCTCCACTTT.

The chain links TRBV2 to TRBJ1-2; no clear D. Trimming took off 6 bases at V and 4 bases at J, with 12 bases between the two ends. Germline V lookup: CDR1 SNHLY, CDR2 FYNNEI. This CDR3 is built from 13 residues. The CDR3 DNA reads TGTGCCAGCAGCCGTAGCCACCCCTATGGCTACACCTTC. This gives the protein CASSRSHPYGYTF.

This clone was observed once. The rearrangement uses TRBV11-2 and TRBJ2-7; 7 nucleotides agree with TRBD2. Per the germline V gene, CDR1 is SGHAT and CDR2 is FQNNGV. The CDR3 covers 14 residues. V lost 1 base and J lost 6; bases outside the gene matches: 6. DNA for the CDR3: TGTGCCAGCAGCTTAGGAAGCGGGATTTTCGAGCAGTACTTC. Protein sequence: CASSLGSGIFEQYF.

The V gene is TRBV6-5, the J gene TRBJ1-6, with 7 nucleotides matching TRBD1. V shed 5 bases, J shed 7 bases, and the junction held 5 bases outside the gene matches. The CDR3 contains 14 residues. CDR1 and CDR2 (germline): MNHEY, SVGAGI. The CDR3 loop is CASSAGTANSPLHF. The CDR3 DNA reads as TGTGCCAGCAGTGCCGGGACAGCGAATTCACCCCTCCACTTT.

J is TRBJ1-5 and V is TRBV28; D is unclear. V was shortened by 8 bases and J by 0 bases, with 20 bases between the two germline ends. CDR1 and CDR2 (germline): MDHEN, SYDVKM. The CDR3 runs to 17 residues. The CDR3 protein is CASQGSVDNYSNQPQHF. In DNA, the CDR3 is TGTGCCAGCCAAGGTTCGGTAGATAACTATAGCAATCAGCCCCAGCATTTT.

J is TRBJ1-6 and V is TRBV6-5, with D maybe TRBD1 (6 bases). Trimming left V 6 bases short and J 7 bases short, with 13 bases between. This CDR3 is built from 14 residues. Looked up from germline, CDR1 is MNHEY and CDR2 is SVGAGI. Here the CDR3 DNA reads TGTGCCAGCAGACTAACAGGGTCAAATTCACCCCTCCACTTT. Protein product: CASRLTGSNSPLHF.

This chain joins TRBV5-4 and TRBJ2-2; a weak D match, TRBD1 (5 bases). Between the trimmed V and J ends, which lost 0 bases and 2 bases, there was a span of 8 bases. CDR3 size: 15 residues. The germline V gene has CDR1 SGHNT and CDR2 YYREEE (reference sequence). The CDR3 is CASSLDRINTGELFF. The CDR3 region has the DNA TGTGCCAGCAGCTTGGACAGGATTAACACCGGGGAGCTGTTTTTT.

V usage is TRBV28 and J usage is TRBJ2-3; D ambiguous. V lost 5 bases to trimming and J lost 3 bases, with 9 bases between them. Germline V lookup: CDR1 MDHEN, CDR2 SYDVKM. CDR3 length: 13 residues. The CDR3 coding sequence is TGTGCCAGCAGTCCCCGGTTGACAGATACGCAGTATTTT. Amino acid sequence: CASSPRLTDTQYF.

This clone was picked up a small number of times. The gene calls are TRBV28 and TRBJ2-7; tentatively, D is TRBD1 (6 bases). Germline values: CDR1 MDHEN, CDR2 SYDVKM. V was pared by 10 bases and J by 11 bases, with 15 bases between. The CDR3 runs 10 residues. The CDR3 bases are TGTGCCACCCTCGAAAGGGGGAAGTACTTC. This encodes CATLERGKYF.

The gene calls are TRBV9 and TRBJ2-3; a possible D gene is TRBD2 (6 bases). The length of the CDR3 is 14 residues. The V and J ends lost 4 bases and 6 bases respectively, with 15 bases between them. Germline assignment: CDR1 SGDLS and CDR2 YYNGEE. CDR3 sequence reads: CASSQRGLLDTQYF. DNA of the CDR3: TGTGCCAGCAGCCAGAGGGGACTGTTGGATACGCAGTATTTT.

The chain links TRBV6-1 to TRBJ1-5; no clear D gene. Deletions cut 7 bases from V and 5 bases from J, with 6 bases between. Germline lookup yields CDR1 MNHNS and CDR2 SASEGT. The CDR3 totals 11 residues. This CDR3 reads CASTTHQPQHF. The CDR3 bases are TGTGCCAGCACTACCCATCAGCCCCAGCATTTT.